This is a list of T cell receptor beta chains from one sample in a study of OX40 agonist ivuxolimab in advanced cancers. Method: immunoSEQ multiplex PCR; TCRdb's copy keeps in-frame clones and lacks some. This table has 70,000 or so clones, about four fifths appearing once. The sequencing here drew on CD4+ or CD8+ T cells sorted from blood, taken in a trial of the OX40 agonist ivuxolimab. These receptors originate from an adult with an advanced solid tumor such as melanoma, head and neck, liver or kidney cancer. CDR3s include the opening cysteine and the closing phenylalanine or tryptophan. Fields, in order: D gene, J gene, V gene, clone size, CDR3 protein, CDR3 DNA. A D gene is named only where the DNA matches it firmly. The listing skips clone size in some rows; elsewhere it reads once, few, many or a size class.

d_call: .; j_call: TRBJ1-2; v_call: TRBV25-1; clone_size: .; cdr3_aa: CASSEGPGLPSRERGYTF; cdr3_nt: TGTGCCAGCAGTGAAGGTCCGGGACTGCCCAGCAGGGAGCGTGGCTACACCTTC
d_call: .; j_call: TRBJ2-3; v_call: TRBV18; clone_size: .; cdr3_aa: CASSPSTDTQYF; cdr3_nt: TGTGCCAGCTCACCGAGCACAGATACGCAGTATTTT
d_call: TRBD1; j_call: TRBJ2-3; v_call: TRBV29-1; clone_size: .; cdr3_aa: CSVDEVTGARDTQYF; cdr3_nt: TGCAGCGTTGACGAAGTGACAGGGGCAAGAGATACGCAGTATTTT
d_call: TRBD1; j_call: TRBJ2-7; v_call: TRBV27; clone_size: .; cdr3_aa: CASSKWTGGGHSYEQYF; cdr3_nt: TGTGCCAGCAGTAAATGGACAGGGGGCGGCCACTCCTACGAGCAGTACTTC
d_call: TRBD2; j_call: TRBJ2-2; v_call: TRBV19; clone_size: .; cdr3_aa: CASSITSGGPGELFF; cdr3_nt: TGTGCCAGTAGTATTACTAGCGGGGGGCCCGGGGAGCTGTTTTTT
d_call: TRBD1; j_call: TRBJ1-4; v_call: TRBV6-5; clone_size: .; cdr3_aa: CASSYGGQGAGEKLFF; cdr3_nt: TGTGCCAGCAGTTACGGCGGACAGGGGGCAGGTGAAAAACTGTTTTTT
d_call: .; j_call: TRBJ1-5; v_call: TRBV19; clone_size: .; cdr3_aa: CASNNRGRGKNQPQHF; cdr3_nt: TGTGCCAGTAATAATAGGGGAAGGGGAAAAAATCAGCCCCAGCATTTT
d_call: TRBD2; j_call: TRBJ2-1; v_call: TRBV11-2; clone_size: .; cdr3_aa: CASSSPRLAGGLVEQFF; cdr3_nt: TGTGCCAGCAGCTCTCCCCGCCTAGCGGGGGGGCTCGTTGAGCAGTTCTTC
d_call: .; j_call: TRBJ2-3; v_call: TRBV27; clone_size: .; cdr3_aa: CASSTTGGTDTQYF; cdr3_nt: TGTGCCAGCAGTACTACAGGAGGCACAGATACGCAGTATTTT
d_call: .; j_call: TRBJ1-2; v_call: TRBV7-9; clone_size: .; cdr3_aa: CASSLEGTGFSGYTF; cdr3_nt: TGTGCCAGCAGCTTAGAAGGCACAGGATTTTCTGGCTACACCTTC
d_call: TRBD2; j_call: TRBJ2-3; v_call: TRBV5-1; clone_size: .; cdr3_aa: CASSLQASGGAGDTQYF; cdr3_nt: TGCGCCAGCAGCTTGCAAGCGAGCGGGGGGGCAGGAGATACGCAGTATTTT
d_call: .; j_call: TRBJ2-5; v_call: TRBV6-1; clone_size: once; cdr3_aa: CASSEAPGQAPYSAQYF; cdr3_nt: TGTGCCAGCAGTGAAGCTCCGGGCCAGGCACCCTATAGTGCCCAGTACTTC
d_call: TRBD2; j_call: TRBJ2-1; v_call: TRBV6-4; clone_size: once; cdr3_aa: CASSDSILAGGLSSYNEQFF; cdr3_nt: TGTGCCAGCAGTGACTCCATTCTAGCGGGGGGCCTAAGCTCCTACAATGAGCAGTTCTTC
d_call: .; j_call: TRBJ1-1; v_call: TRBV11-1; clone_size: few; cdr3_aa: CASSLGQLNTEAFF; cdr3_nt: TGTGCCAGCAGCTTAGGACAGCTGAACACTGAAGCTTTCTTT
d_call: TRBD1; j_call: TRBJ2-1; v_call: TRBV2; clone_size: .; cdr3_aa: CASVRGQGGNEQFF; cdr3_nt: TGTGCCAGCGTCAGGGGGCAGGGAGGCAATGAGCAGTTCTTC
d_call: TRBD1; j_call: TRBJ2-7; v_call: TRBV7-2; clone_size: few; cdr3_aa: CASSLVGGRVSYEQYF; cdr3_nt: TGTGCCAGCAGCTTAGTAGGGGGCCGGGTTTCTTACGAGCAGTACTTC
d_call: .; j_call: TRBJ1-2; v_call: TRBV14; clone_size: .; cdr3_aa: CASSYTPQINYGYTF; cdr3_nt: TGTGCCAGCAGTTATACCCCTCAAATTAACTATGGCTACACCTTC
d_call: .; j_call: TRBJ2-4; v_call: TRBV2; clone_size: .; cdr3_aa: CASSENELAKNIQYF; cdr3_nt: TGTGCCAGCAGTGAAAACGAACTAGCCAAAAACATTCAGTACTTC
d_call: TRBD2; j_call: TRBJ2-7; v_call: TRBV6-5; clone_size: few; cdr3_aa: CASSTSGAFSYEQYF; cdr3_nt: TGTGCCAGCAGTACTAGCGGGGCCTTCTCCTACGAGCAGTACTTC
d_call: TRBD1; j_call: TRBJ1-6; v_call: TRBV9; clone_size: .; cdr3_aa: CASSWDRHSPLHF; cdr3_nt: TGTGCCAGCAGCTGGGACAGACATTCACCCCTCCACTTT
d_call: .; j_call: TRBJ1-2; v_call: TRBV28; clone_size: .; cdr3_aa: CASSRQTTISRGYTF; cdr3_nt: TGTGCCAGCAGCCGTCAGACAACGATTTCGAGGGGCTACACCTTC
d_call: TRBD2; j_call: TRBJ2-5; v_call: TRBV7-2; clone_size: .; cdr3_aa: CASSLAGASGRGGTQYF; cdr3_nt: TGTGCCAGCAGCTTAGCAGGGGCTAGCGGTCGGGGGGGGACCCAGTACTTC
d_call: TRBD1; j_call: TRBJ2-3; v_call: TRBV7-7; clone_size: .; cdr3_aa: CASSLTGGTDTQYF; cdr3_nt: TGTGCCAGCAGCTTGACAGGGGGTACAGATACGCAGTATTTT
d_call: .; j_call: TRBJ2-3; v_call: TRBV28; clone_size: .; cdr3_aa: CASSPGGLADTQYF; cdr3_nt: TGTGCCAGCAGTCCCGGGGGCCTGGCGGATACGCAGTATTTT
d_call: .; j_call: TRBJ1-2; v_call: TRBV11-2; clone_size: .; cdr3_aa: CASSFWGSHYDGYTF; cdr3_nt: TGTGCCAGCAGCTTCTGGGGATCCCACTATGATGGCTACACCTTC
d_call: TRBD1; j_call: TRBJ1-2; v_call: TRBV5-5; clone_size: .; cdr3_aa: CASRRTGAYGYTF; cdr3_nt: TGTGCCAGCAGAAGGACAGGGGCCTATGGCTACACCTTC
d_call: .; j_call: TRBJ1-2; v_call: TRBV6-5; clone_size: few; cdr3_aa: CATAAATQNRGYTF; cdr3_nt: TGTGCCACCGCCGCGGCCACACAGAATCGGGGCTACACCTTC
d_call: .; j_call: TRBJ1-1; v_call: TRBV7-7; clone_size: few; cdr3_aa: CASSLSIGGEAFF; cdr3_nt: TGTGCCAGCAGCTTAAGTATTGGCGGTGAAGCTTTCTTT
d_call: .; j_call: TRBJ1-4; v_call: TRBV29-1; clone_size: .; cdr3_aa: CSVVGGARDEKLFF; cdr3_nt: TGCAGCGTTGTTGGGGGGGCGAGGGACGAAAAACTGTTTTTT
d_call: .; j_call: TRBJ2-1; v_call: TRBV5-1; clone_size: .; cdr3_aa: CASSLRAPAYNEQFF; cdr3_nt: TGCGCCAGCAGCTTGAGGGCACCAGCCTACAATGAGCAGTTCTTC
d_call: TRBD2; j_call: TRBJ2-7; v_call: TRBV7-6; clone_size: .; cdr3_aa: CASSPLGGGEQYF; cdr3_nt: TGTGCCAGCAGCCCTCTGGGCGGGGGCGAGCAGTACTTC
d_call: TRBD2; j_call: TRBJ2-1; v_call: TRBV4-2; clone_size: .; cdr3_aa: CASSQRAGRDNEQFF; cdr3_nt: TGTGCCAGCAGCCAGAGGGCTGGGAGGGACAATGAGCAGTTCTTC
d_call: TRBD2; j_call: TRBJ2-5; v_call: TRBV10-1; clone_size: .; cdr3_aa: CASSARAGAETQYF; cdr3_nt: TGCGCCAGCAGTGCAAGAGCGGGGGCGGAGACCCAGTACTTC
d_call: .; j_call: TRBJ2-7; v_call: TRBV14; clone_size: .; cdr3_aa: CASSQEAGYEQYF; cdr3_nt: TGTGCCAGCAGCCAAGAAGCCGGCTACGAGCAGTACTTC
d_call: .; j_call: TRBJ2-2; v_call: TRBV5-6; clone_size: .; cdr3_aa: CASSLEQGFSTGELFF; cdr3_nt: TGTGCCAGCAGCTTGGAACAGGGTTTCAGTACCGGGGAGCTGTTTTTT
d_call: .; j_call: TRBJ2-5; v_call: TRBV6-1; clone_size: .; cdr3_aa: CASSENPTGRETQYF; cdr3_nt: TGTGCCAGCAGTGAAAACCCCACAGGGCGGGAGACCCAGTACTTC
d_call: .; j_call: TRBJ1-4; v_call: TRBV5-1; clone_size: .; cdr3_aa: CASSLTGATNEKLFF; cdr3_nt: TGCGCCAGCAGCTTGACAGGTGCAACTAATGAAAAACTGTTTTTT
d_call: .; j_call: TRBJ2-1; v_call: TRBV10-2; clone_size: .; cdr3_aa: CASSESKRNEQFF; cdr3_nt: TGCGCCAGCAGTGAGTCGAAAAGGAATGAGCAGTTCTTC
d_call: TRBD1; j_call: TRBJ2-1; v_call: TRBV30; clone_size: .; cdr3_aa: CAWRDRGRNEQFF; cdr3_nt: TGTGCCTGGAGGGACAGGGGGCGCAATGAGCAGTTCTTC
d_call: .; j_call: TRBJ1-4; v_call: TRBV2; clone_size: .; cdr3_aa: CASRENPGEKLFF; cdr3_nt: TGTGCCAGCAGGGAAAATCCGGGTGAAAAACTGTTTTTT
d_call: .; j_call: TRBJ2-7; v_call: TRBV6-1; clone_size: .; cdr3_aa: CASSEAQGPPYEQYF; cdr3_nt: TGTGCCAGCAGTGAAGCCCAGGGGCCACCGTACGAGCAGTACTTC
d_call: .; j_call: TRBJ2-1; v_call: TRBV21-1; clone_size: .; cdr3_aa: CASSVRGNLDVQFF; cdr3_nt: TGTGCCAGCAGCGTCAGGGGGAATCTCGATGTGCAGTTCTTC
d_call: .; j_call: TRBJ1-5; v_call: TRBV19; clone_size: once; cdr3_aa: CASSRRDNQPQHF; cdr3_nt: TGTGCCAGTAGTAGAAGGGATAATCAGCCCCAGCATTTT
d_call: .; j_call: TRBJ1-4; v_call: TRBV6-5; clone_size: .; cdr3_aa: CASSYTQGNEKLFF; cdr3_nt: TGTGCCAGCAGTTACACACAGGGTAATGAAAAACTGTTTTTT
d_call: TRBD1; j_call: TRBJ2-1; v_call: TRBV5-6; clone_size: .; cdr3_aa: CASSFWTGKSNEQFF; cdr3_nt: TGTGCCAGCAGCTTTTGGACAGGGAAGTCGAATGAGCAGTTCTTC
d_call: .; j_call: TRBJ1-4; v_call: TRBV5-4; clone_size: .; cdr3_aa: CASSRDQGNEKLFF; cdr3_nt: TGTGCCAGCAGCCGCGACCAGGGAAATGAAAAACTGTTTTTT
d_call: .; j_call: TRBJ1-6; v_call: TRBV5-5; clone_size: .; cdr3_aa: CASSSDHSSYNSPLHF; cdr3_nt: TGTGCCAGCAGCTCCGACCATAGCTCCTATAATTCACCCCTCCACTTT
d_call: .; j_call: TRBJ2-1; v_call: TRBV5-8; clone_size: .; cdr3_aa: CASTWGVVGEQFF; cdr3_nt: TGTGCCAGCACTTGGGGGGTGGTCGGGGAGCAGTTCTTC
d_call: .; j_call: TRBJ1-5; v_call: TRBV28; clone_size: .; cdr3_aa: CASRGGGINQPQHF; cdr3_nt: TGTGCCAGCCGGGGTGGGGGAATCAATCAGCCCCAGCATTTT
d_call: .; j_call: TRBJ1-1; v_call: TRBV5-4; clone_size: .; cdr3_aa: CASSLIRPGNTEAFF; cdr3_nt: TGTGCCAGCAGCTTGATCCGACCCGGGAACACTGAAGCTTTCTTT
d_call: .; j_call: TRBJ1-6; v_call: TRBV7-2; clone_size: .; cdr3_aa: CASSLLSPLHF; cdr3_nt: TGTGCCAGCAGCTTACTTTCACCCCTCCACTTT
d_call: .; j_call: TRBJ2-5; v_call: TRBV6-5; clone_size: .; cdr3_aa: CASSPNPAKGTQYF; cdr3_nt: TGTGCCAGCAGCCCTAATCCGGCAAAGGGGACCCAGTACTTC
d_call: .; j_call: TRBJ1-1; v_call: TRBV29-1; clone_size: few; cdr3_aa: CSVEVPERRAEAFF; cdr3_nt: TGCAGCGTTGAAGTTCCGGAGCGTCGGGCTGAAGCTTTCTTT
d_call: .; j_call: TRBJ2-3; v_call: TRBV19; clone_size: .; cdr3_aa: CASSMLGDTQYF; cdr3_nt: TGTGCCAGTAGTATGCTAGGGGATACGCAGTATTTT